The clone carrying this TCR beta chain appeared a few times. No antigen is known for it. The sample belongs to a study of beta chain features in type 1 diabetes. The study, taken as a whole, reports: Moderately but significantly shorter TCRB CDR3s were found in Type 1 diabetes patients in all four CD4+ subsets. Using cDNA template may skew counts toward highly expressing activated cells.

TCRB transcripts that were expressed got sequenced, as all of the isolated RNA had been reverse transcribed. The table came from immunoSEQ multiplex PCR; TCRdb's copy has only in-frame clones and leaves some out. Here the sample spans hundreds of thousands of clones, more than 12% being singletons. This clonotype was obtained from a man in his late teens or twenties with type 1 diabetes. The sequenced material came from naive CD4+ T cells from blood.

The CDR3 sequence: CAWSRTSSYEQYF. The CDR3 nucleotides are TGTGCCTGGAGCCGGACAAGCTCCTACGAGCAGTACTTC. J is TRBJ2-5 and V is TRBV30, with D possibly being TRBD1 (5 bases). TRBJ2-7 matches the DNA end more closely, so the J call is doubtful. Looked up from germline, CDR1 is GTSNPN and CDR2 is SVGIG (reference sequence). This CDR3 comprises 13 residues.